This T cell receptor beta chain derives from a study of CD8 T cells in ankylosing spondylitis. Trimming cost V 3 bases and J 6 bases, with 9 bases left between them. This CDR3 contains 13 residues. CDR1 MNHNS and CDR2 SASEGT come from the germline V gene. This clonotype appeared many times. TCRdb independently ran MiXCR on the 5' RACE reads; one entry per CDR3 protein. The sample holds about 130,000 distinct CDR3 sequences; approximately 7.4% are singletons and the top ten take approximately 13%. The clonotype originates from a female donor with ankylosing spondylitis or in good health (not recorded which). The chain uses TRBV6-1 and TRBJ1-5; D is unresolved. Sequenced material: blood, either unsorted or a sorted T cell fraction (not recorded which). CDR3 sequence reads: CASSDQRAQPQHF. CDR3 in DNA: TGTGCCAGCAGTGATCAACGGGCTCAGCCCCAGCATTTT.